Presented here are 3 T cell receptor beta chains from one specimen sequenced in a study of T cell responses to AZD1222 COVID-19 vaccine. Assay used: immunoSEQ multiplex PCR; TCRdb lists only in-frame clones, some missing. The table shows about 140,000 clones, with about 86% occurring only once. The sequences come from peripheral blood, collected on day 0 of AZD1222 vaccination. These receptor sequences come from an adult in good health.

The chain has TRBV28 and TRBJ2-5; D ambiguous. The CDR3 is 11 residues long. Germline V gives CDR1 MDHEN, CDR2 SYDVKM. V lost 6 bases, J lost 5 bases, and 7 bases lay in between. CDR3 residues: CASSRSETQYF. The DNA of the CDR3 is TGTGCCAGCAGCCGATCGGAGACCCAGTACTTC.

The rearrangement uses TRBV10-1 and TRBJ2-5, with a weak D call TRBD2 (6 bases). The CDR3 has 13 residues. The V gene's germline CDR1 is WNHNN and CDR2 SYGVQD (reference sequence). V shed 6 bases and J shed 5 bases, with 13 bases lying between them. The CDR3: CASSPGVRETQYF. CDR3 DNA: TGCGCCAGCAGCCCGGGGGTCCGGGAGACCCAGTACTTC.

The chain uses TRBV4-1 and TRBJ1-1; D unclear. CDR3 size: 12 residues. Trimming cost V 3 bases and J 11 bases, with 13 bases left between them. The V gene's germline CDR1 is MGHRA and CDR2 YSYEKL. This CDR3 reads CASSHPMGRAFF. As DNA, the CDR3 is TGCGCCAGCAGCCACCCAATGGGGAGGGCTTTCTTT.